These 32 T cell receptor beta chains share one sample of origin, sequenced in a study of T cells in Graves' hyperthyroidism and ophthalmopathy. Regions amplified from RNA transcripts were the TCR beta CDR3 regions. First-round RT-PCR of the TCR CDR3 relied on the HTBI primer set. Via MiXCR, TCRdb re-called the multiplex PCR reads, giving one row per CDR3 protein. The sample yields 200,000 to 250,000 distinct CDR3 sequences, 15% to 20% seen once. The source material was blood. The receptor set was obtained from a man between 35 and 55 years old with Graves' hyperthyroidism.

J is TRBJ1-2 and V is TRBV5-1, with D perhaps TRBD1 (5 bases). CDR3 length equals 15 residues. V lost 2 bases, J lost 4 bases, and 15 bases lay in between. CDR1 SGHRS and CDR2 YFSETQ come from the germline V gene. CDR3 sequence (DNA): TGCGCCAGCAGCTTCCTCGCCGGGACTTCCTATGGCTACACCTTC. Translation gives CASSFLAGTSYGYTF.

This clonotype has at least ten counts. The gene calls are TRBV20-1 and TRBJ2-5, with 14 bases lining up with TRBD2. The CDR3 consists of 19 residues. V shed 5 bases and J 4 bases; nucleotides not matched to a gene: 18. Germline CDR1 reads DFQATT; CDR2 reads SNEGSKA (reference sequence). CDR3: CSAPRAPGTSGGYIETQYF. The CDR3 DNA follows: TGCAGTGCTCCTCGGGCTCCCGGGACTAGCGGGGGTTATATAGAGACCCAGTACTTC.

This clonotype was counted at least ten times. The chain couples TRBV2 to TRBJ2-3, with 7 bases aligning to TRBD1. V trimming: 6 bases; J trimming: 2 bases; junction bases outside the gene matches: 5. The germline gives CDR1 SNHLY, CDR2 FYNNEI. The CDR3 covers 14 residues. The DNA of the CDR3 is TGTGCCAGCAGCGGACAGGCGACCACAGATACGCAGTATTTT. This sequence encodes CASSGQATTDTQYF.

This clonotype was detected ten times or more. V usage is TRBV24-1 and J usage is TRBJ1-2; the D is unclear. The CDR3 is 16 residues long. CDR1 is KGHDR and CDR2 is SFDVKD in the germline V gene. V gave up 1 base and J gave up 4 bases, with 15 bases separating them. DNA of the CDR3: TGTGCCACCAGTGATTTCCGCTCCAGCGTAGGCTATGGCTACACCTTC. It yields the protein CATSDFRSSVGYGYTF.

This clonotype was counted at least ten times. The chain carries TRBV2 and TRBJ2-4, with unresolved D. The CDR3 is 13 residues long. The germline gives CDR1 SNHLY, CDR2 FYNNEI. V was clipped by 4 bases and J by 2 bases, with 6 bases between them. This chain's CDR3 is CASSGGTKNIQYF. The CDR3 bases are TGTGCCAGCAGTGGTGGAACCAAAAACATTCAGTACTTC.

Points on this clonotype: A much larger clone sits a single nucleotide away, making a read error possible. V is TRBV18 and J is TRBJ2-7; D possibly uses TRBD1 or TRBD2 (6 bases each). CDR3 length: 14 residues. Germline V gene data show CDR1 as KGHSH and CDR2 as LQKENI. V lost 6 bases and J 5 bases, leaving 17 bases between the germline ends. The CDR3 DNA sequence: TGTGCCAGCTCGCCCGGAGGGGGGATGGACGAGCAGTACTTC. As protein: CASSPGGGMDEQYF.

The sample holds many counts of this clonotype. The chain uses TRBV2 and TRBJ1-5; no firm D call. The CDR3 is 13 amino acids. Trimming took off 6 bases at V and 0 bases at J, with 6 bases between the two ends. Germline assignment: CDR1 SNHLY and CDR2 FYNNEI. The CDR3, as DNA: TGTGCCAGCAGCACATATAGCAATCAGCCCCAGCATTTT. As protein: CASSTYSNQPQHF.

The rearrangement links TRBV2 to TRBJ1-3, with D possibly being TRBD1 (6 bases). Germline V CDR1 and CDR2: SNHLY, FYNNEI. V lost 6 bases and J 4 bases, leaving 13 bases between the germline ends. This CDR3 comprises 14 residues. The CDR3 reads CASRETGPGNTIYF. CDR3 bases: TGTGCCAGCAGAGAAACAGGGCCCGGAAACACCATATATTTT.

This clonotype was picked up many times. The gene calls are TRBV2 and TRBJ2-3; 8 nucleotides match TRBD1. Germline values: CDR1 SNHLY, CDR2 FYNNEI. The J segment lost 2 bases and the V segment lost 0 bases, leaving 4 bases of the junction unmatched. The CDR3 length is 16 residues. CDR3 in amino acids: CASSEAAGGFTDTQYF. The CDR3, as DNA: TGTGCCAGCAGTGAAGCGGCAGGGGGCTTCACAGATACGCAGTATTTT.

The chain has TRBV24-1 and TRBJ2-7; D is unresolved. Germline V CDR1 and CDR2: KGHDR, SFDVKD. V was shortened by 4 bases and J by 4 bases, with 4 bases between the two germline ends. The CDR3 has 11 residues. The CDR3 region is CATSDVYEQYF. The CDR3 nucleotides read TGTGCCACCAGTGACGTTTACGAGCAGTACTTC.

In this sample, this clonotype turned up many times. This chain joins TRBV20-1 and TRBJ2-1; D uncertain. V was trimmed by 4 bases and J by 6 bases, leaving 16 bases between them. The CDR3 spans 14 residues. CDR1 and CDR2 from the germline V gene are DFQATT and SNEGSKA (reference sequence). CDR3 sequence: CSATSGGPGNEQFF. The CDR3 region has the DNA TGCAGTGCTACCTCTGGTGGACCTGGCAATGAGCAGTTCTTC.

This clonotype has a handful of counts. This chain connects TRBV7-6 to TRBJ1-5, with TRBD1 matching 8 bases. The germline V gene encodes CDR1 SGHVS and CDR2 FNYEAQ. This CDR3 region has 15 residues. V lost 4 bases, J lost 2 bases, and 4 bases stayed unmatched. CDR3 sequence reads: CASSYGTGRNQPQHF. The CDR3 coding sequence is TGTGCCAGCAGCTACGGGACAGGTCGCAATCAGCCCCAGCATTTT. Full variable domain (missing parts from reference TRBV7-6 and TRBJ1-5): GAGVSQSPRYKVTKRGQDVALRCDPISGHVSLYWYRQALGQGPEFLTYFNYEAQQDKSGLPNDRFSAERPEGSISTLTIQRTEQRDSAMYRCASSYGTGRNQPQHFGDGTRLSIL.

This sequence joins TRBV12-3 or TRBV12-4 and TRBJ2-7; TRBD2 matches at 12 bases. V lost 10 bases to trimming and J lost 6 bases; unmatched junction nucleotides: 7. This CDR3 has 13 amino acids. The CDR3 nucleotides read TGTGCCACTCAGACTAGCGGGAGTACCGAGCAGTACTTC. Protein product: CATQTSGSTEQYF.

The V gene is TRBV9, the J gene TRBJ2-1, with D perhaps matching TRBD1 or TRBD2 (6 bases each). V was clipped by 2 bases and J by 5 bases, with 20 bases between them. The germline CDR1 and CDR2 sequences are SGDLS and YYNGEE. The CDR3 has 17 residues. The CDR3 nucleotides are TGTGCCAGCAGCGTTAGGGGAGTAGGGGGGCAGAACAATGAGCAGTTCTTC. Translated: CASSVRGVGGQNNEQFF.

This clonotype was observed many times. The chain links TRBV7-2 to TRBJ2-7; D possibly corresponds to TRBD2 (6 bases). The CDR3 has 14 residues. Germline lookup yields CDR1 SGHTA and CDR2 FQGNSA. V shed 6 bases and J shed 2 bases, with 14 bases lying between them. The CDR3 sequence: CASSSPGLTYEQYF. The DNA of the CDR3 is TGTGCCAGCAGTTCCCCGGGACTCACCTACGAGCAGTACTTC.

This clonotype came up many times. The chain is built from TRBV20-1 and TRBJ1-6; 9 positions agree with TRBD1. Germline V CDR1 and CDR2: DFQATT, SNEGSKA (reference sequence). The CDR3 contains 13 residues. V dropped 5 bases and J dropped 8; count of bases not matched to a gene: 4. CDR3 residues: CSAGQGSYSPLHF. CDR3 nucleotides: TGCAGTGCTGGACAGGGGAGTTATTCACCCCTCCACTTT.

This CDR3 reads CASSLDRVADEKLFF. The CDR3, as DNA: TGTGCCAGCAGCTTAGACAGGGTGGCTGATGAAAAACTGTTTTTT. The chain links TRBV7-2 to TRBJ1-4; D might be TRBD1 (6 bases). CDR1 and CDR2 (germline): SGHTA, FQGNSA. There are 15 residues in the CDR3. V lost 1 base, J lost 6 bases, and 12 bases lay in between.

In this sample, this clonotype turned up a few times. This chain connects TRBV7-3 to TRBJ2-7, with 7 bases aligning to TRBD1. J gave up 6 bases and V 2 bases, and 4 bases lay outside the gene matches. This CDR3 contains 13 residues. The germline CDR1 and CDR2 sequences are SGHTA and FQGTGA. CDR3 protein: CASSLVTGSEQYF. DNA of the CDR3: TGTGCCAGCAGCTTAGTGACAGGGAGCGAGCAGTACTTC.

This clonotype was counted many times. The gene calls are TRBV11-3 and TRBJ2-1; weak D call: TRBD1 (6 bases). The CDR3 runs 13 residues. From germline, CDR1 is SGHNT and CDR2 YENEEA. V was clipped by 5 bases and J by 5 bases, with 10 bases between them. In nucleotides, the CDR3 is TGTGCCAGCAGCCCCCACAGGGACAATGAGCAGTTCTTC. Protein product: CASSPHRDNEQFF.

V usage is TRBV12-3 or TRBV12-4 and J usage is TRBJ2-1; D is unresolved. CDR3 length: 15 residues. Trimming took 3 bases from V and 0 from J, leaving 9 bases between them. The CDR3 sequence is CASSLSPNSYNEQFF. The CDR3 DNA reads TGTGCCAGCAGTTTGTCCCCGAACTCCTACAATGAGCAGTTCTTC.

This clonotype appeared many times. The chain has TRBV12-3 or TRBV12-4 and TRBJ1-4; D may be TRBD1 (5 bases). The V end lost 6 bases, the J end lost 4 bases, and 18 bases lay between the germline ends. The CDR3 length is 16 residues. The CDR3 spells CASSKKDGGVNEKLFF. The CDR3 nucleotides read TGTGCCAGCAGCAAGAAAGACGGGGGAGTTAATGAAAAACTGTTTTTT.

This chain uses TRBV5-1 with TRBJ1-1; D is undetermined. In germline, CDR1 is SGHRS, CDR2 YFSETQ. With 5 bases removed from V and 1 base from J, the gap between germline ends came to 12 bases. CDR3 length: 14 residues. CDR3 in amino acids: CASRGGSSNTEAFF. DNA of the CDR3: TGCGCCAGCAGGGGTGGCAGCTCGAACACTGAAGCTTTCTTT.

This clonotype was observed a handful of times. The rearrangement joins TRBV6-1 to TRBJ1-3, with D uncertain. Per the germline V gene, CDR1 is MNHNS and CDR2 is SASEGT. There are 12 residues in the CDR3. The V end lost 5 bases, the J end lost 4 bases, and 6 bases lay between the germline ends. CDR3 DNA sequence: TGTGCCAGCAGTCCTGAGGGAAACACCATATATTTT. Translation gives CASSPEGNTIYF.

With regard to this clonotype: The germline gene is not matched at one end of the junction; a read error may be the cause. The chain has TRBV10-3 and TRBJ1-5; D gene unclear. Per germline, CDR1 ENHRY and CDR2 SYGVKD. The CDR3 loop spans 12 amino acids. The CDR3 region has the DNA TGTGCCACCAGTGAGTCCGATCAGCCCCAGCATTTT. It encodes CATSESDQPQHF.

This clonotype was seen at least ten times. This chain connects TRBV27 to TRBJ1-2; the D is unclear. From germline, CDR1 is MNHEY and CDR2 SMNVEV (reference sequence). V was cut by 1 base and J by 7 bases, with 13 bases left in between. The CDR3 is 14 amino acids. CDR3 region: CASSLYPRLGGYTF. The CDR3 nucleotides read TGTGCCAGCAGTTTATATCCCAGATTGGGTGGCTACACCTTC.

This clonotype was counted many times. V usage is TRBV2 and J usage is TRBJ2-2, with D possibly being TRBD2 (6 bases). V lost 7 bases and J 6 bases, leaving 6 bases between the germline ends. Germline lookup yields CDR1 SNHLY and CDR2 FYNNEI. There are 11 residues in the CDR3. The CDR3 region is CASTGAGELFF. The CDR3 DNA sequence: TGTGCCAGCACGGGGGCCGGGGAGCTGTTTTTT.

The table lists this clonotype with many counts. The CDR3 region is CASSPPGHNYEQYF. The CDR3 DNA is TGTGCCAGCTCACCACCGGGCCACAACTACGAGCAGTACTTC. The chain has TRBV18 and TRBJ2-7; D is uncertain. Looked up from germline, CDR1 is KGHSH and CDR2 is LQKENI. The CDR3 has 14 residues. The V and J ends lost 0 bases and 3 bases respectively, with 9 bases between them.

Notes on this clonotype: The junction departs from the called germline gene at one end, perhaps through a read error. The chain carries TRBV18 and TRBJ1-2, with D uncertain. The CDR3 has 12 amino acids. CDR1 is KGHSH, CDR2 LQKENI, per germline. The CDR3 nucleotides read TGTGCCAGCTCACCAGGGTCCTATGGCCACACCTTC. Translated: CASSPGSYGHTF.

This clonotype was seen only a few times. The CDR3 reads CAISEYWLRDSSYNEQFF. The CDR3 DNA is TGTGCCATCAGTGAGTATTGGCTAAGGGACAGCTCTTACAATGAGCAGTTCTTC. The chain joins TRBV10-3 to TRBJ2-1; 7 nucleotides agree with TRBD1. This CDR3 is built from 18 residues. Germline V gene lookup returns CDR1 ENHRY and CDR2 SYGVKD. V gave up 1 base and J gave up 4 bases; unmatched junction bases: 13.

This clonotype was seen ten or more times. This chain uses TRBV4-2 with TRBJ2-5; 7 bases are a match to TRBD1. In germline, CDR1 is LGHNA, CDR2 YNFKEQ. With 0 bases clipped from V and 2 bases from J, the junction kept 6 bases outside the gene matches. The length of the CDR3 is 16 residues. The CDR3 DNA sequence: TGTGCCAGCAGCCAAGATTGGGGCAGGGGGCAAGAGACCCAGTACTTC. It yields the protein CASSQDWGRGQETQYF.

The sample holds many counts of this clonotype. The rearrangement joins TRBV6-2 or TRBV6-3 to TRBJ2-2, with D perhaps matching TRBD1 (6 bases). Between the trimmed V and J ends, which lost 5 bases and 4 bases, there was a span of 17 bases. From germline, CDR1 is MNHEY and CDR2 SVGEGT. The CDR3 is 16 residues long. The CDR3 nucleotides are TGTGCCAGCAGTCCGACAGGAGGACGGGTCACCGGGGAGCTGTTTTTT. This codes for CASSPTGGRVTGELFF.

This clonotype was seen repeatedly, ten times or more. This sequence joins TRBV30 and TRBJ2-1, with D unresolved. With 4 bases removed from V and 8 bases from J, the gap between germline ends came to 12 bases. CDR1 is GTSNPN and CDR2 is SVGIG in the germline V gene (reference sequence). The CDR3 contains 12 residues. CDR3 residues: CAWTAFSDEQFF. CDR3 nucleotides: TGTGCCTGGACAGCTTTTTCTGATGAGCAGTTCTTC. The full variable domain, with the rest looked up from reference TRBV30 and TRBJ2-1, is SQTIHQWPATLVQPVGSPLSLECTVEGTSNPNLYWYRQAAGRGLQLLFYSVGIGQISSEVPQNLSASRPQDRQFILSSKKLLLSDSGFYLCAWTAFSDEQFFGPGTRLTVL.